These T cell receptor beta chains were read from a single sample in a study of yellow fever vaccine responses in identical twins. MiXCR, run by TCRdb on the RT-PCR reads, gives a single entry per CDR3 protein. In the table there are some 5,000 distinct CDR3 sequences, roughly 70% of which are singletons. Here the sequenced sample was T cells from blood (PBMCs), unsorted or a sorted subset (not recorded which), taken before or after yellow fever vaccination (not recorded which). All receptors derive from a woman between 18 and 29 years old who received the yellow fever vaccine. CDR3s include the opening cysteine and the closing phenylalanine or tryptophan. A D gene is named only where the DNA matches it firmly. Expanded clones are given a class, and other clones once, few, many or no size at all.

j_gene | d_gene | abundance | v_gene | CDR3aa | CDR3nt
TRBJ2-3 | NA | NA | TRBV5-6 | CASSLTRGATDTQYF | TGTGCCAGCAGCCTGACTCGCGGAGCCACAGATACGCAGTATTTT
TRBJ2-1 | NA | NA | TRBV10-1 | CASKVPSSYNEQFF | TGCGCCAGCAAGGTTCCTAGCTCCTACAATGAGCAGTTCTTC
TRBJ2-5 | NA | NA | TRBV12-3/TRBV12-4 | CASSLEYQETQYF | TGTGCCAGCAGTCTCGAGTACCAAGAGACCCAGTACTTC
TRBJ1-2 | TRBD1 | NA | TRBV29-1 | CSVDGAGGYGYTF | TGCAGCGTTGATGGGGCAGGGGGCTATGGCTACACCTTC
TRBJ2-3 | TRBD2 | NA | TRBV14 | CASSQVAGFLTDTQYF | TGTGCCAGCAGCCAAGTAGCGGGCTTTCTCACAGATACGCAGTATTTT
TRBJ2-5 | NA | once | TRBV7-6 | CASSLRTARYVQETQYF | TGTGCTAGCAGCCTACGGACGGCGCGGTATGTCCAAGAGACCCAGTACTTC
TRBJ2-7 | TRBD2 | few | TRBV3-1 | CASSPAASGSYEQYF | TGTGCCAGCAGCCCAGCGGCTAGCGGCTCCTACGAGCAGTACTTC
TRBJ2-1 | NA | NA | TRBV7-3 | CASSLRFGGPNNEQFF | TGTGCCAGCAGCCTAAGGTTTGGTGGGCCAAACAATGAGCAGTTCTTC
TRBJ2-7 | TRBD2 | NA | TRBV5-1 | CASSLGDGRSSYEQYF | TGCGCCAGCAGCTTGGGAGACGGGAGGTCCTCCTACGAGCAGTACTTC
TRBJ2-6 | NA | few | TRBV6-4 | CASSDSTGANVLTF | TGTGCCAGCAGTGACTCAACAGGGGCCAACGTCCTGACTTTC
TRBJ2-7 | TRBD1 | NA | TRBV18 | CASSPPSGGITYEQYF | TGTGCCAGCTCACCACCGTCAGGGGGTATCACCTACGAGCAGTACTTC
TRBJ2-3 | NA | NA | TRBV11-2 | CASSFPGAIGTDTQYF | TGTGCCAGCAGCTTCCCAGGAGCGATCGGGACAGATACGCAGTATTTT
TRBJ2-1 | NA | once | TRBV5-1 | CASSLESSYNEQFF | TGCGCCAGCAGCTTGGAAAGTTCCTACAATGAGCAGTTCTTC
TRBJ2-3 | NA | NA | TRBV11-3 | CASRPGVGGRYTDTQYF | TGTGCCAGCAGACCGGGGGTGGGCGGGCGATACACAGATACGCAGTATTTT
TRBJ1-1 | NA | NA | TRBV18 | CASSLNTEAFF | TGTGCCAGCTCACTGAACACTGAAGCTTTCTTT
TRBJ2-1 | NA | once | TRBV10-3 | CAITETDDNEQFF | TGTGCCATCACCGAGACGGACGACAATGAGCAGTTCTTC
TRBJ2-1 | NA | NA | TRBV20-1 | CSAPPGPDEQFF | TGCAGTGCTCCTCCGGGACCGGATGAGCAGTTCTTC
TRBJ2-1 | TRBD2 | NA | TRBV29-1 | CSVTPTSGRGYNEQFF | TGCAGCGTTACCCCGACTAGCGGGAGGGGATACAATGAGCAGTTCTTC
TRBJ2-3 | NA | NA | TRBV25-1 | CASSDVDYPAVTDTQYF | TGTGCCAGCAGTGACGTCGACTATCCAGCGGTCACAGATACGCAGTATTTT
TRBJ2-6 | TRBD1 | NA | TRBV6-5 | CASSYGTGATGANVLTF | TGTGCCAGCAGTTACGGGACAGGGGCAACTGGGGCCAACGTCCTGACTTTC
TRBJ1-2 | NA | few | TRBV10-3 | CAITRTSNYGYTF | TGTGCCATTACCAGGACATCTAACTATGGCTACACCTTC
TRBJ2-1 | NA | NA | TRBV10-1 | CASGRVSNEQFF | TGCGCCAGCGGCAGGGTTTCCAATGAGCAGTTCTTC
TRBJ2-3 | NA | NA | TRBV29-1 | CSVVPGMGPDTQYF | TGCAGCGTTGTCCCGGGGATGGGCCCAGATACGCAGTATTTT
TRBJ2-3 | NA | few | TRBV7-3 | CASSSGVGATSTQYF | TGTGCCAGCAGCTCGGGCGTAGGGGCAACAAGTACGCAGTATTTT
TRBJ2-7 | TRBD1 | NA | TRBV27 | CASSEGQGSYEQYF | TGTGCCAGCAGTGAGGGACAGGGATCCTACGAGCAGTACTTC
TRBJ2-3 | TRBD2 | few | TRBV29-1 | CSVLTSTDTQCF | TGCAGCGTTTTGACTAGCACAGATACGCAGTGTTTT
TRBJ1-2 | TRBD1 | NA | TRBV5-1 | CASSFGTGVGYTF | TGCGCCAGCAGCTTCGGGACAGGGGTTGGCTACACCTTC
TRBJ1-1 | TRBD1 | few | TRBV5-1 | CASSLSGQGTEAFF | TGCGCCAGCAGCTTGTCGGGACAGGGAACTGAAGCTTTCTTT
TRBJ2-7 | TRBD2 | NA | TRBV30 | CASTASGAAEQYF | TGTGCTTCTACGGCTAGCGGGGCGGCTGAGCAGTACTTC